Sequencing of this TCR beta chain was carried out in a study of blood T cells in healthy people across ages. General study results and limits: Older age went with lower TCR beta diversity per million T cells, in a roughly linear way. TCR beta diversity tracked closely with naive T cell percentage.

With a J-beta primer mix and a sample-barcoded 5' primer, a second PCR ran about 6 to 11 cycles. TCRdb redid the calling of the 5' RACE reads with MiXCR, one entry per CDR3 protein. This sample has roughly 680,000 distinct CDR3 sequences; roughly half occur once, and the top ten carry approximately 15%. Turning to this clonotype: What it recognizes is unknown.

CDR1 is SGHVS and CDR2 is FNYEAQ in the germline V gene. The trim removed 4 bases at V and 2 bases at J, leaving 7 bases unmatched. The CDR3 consists of 15 residues. The receptor's source is a woman of 80 years or more in good health. Sequenced: blood. The chain uses TRBV7-6 and TRBJ2-7; TRBD1 aligns across 8 bases. The CDR3 reads CASSYRQGRTYEQYF. For the CDR3, the DNA is TGTGCCAGCAGCTATAGACAGGGGCGAACCTACGAGCAGTACTTC.